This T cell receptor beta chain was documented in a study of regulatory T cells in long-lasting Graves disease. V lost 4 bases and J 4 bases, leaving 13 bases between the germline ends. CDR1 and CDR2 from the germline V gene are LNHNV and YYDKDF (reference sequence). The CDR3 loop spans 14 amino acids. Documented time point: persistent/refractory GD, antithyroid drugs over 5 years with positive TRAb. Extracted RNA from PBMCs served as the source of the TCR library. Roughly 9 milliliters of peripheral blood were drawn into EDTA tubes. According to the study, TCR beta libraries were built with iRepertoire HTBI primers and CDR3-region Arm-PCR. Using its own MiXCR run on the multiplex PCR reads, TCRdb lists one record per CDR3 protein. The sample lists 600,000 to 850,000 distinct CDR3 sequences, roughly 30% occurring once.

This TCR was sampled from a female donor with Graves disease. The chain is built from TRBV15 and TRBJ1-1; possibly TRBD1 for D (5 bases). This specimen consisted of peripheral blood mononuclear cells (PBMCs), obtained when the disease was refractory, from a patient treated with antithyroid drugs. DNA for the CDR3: TGTGCCACCAGCACCCGGCGGGGGGGCACTGAAGCTTTCTTT. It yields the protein CATSTRRGGTEAFF.